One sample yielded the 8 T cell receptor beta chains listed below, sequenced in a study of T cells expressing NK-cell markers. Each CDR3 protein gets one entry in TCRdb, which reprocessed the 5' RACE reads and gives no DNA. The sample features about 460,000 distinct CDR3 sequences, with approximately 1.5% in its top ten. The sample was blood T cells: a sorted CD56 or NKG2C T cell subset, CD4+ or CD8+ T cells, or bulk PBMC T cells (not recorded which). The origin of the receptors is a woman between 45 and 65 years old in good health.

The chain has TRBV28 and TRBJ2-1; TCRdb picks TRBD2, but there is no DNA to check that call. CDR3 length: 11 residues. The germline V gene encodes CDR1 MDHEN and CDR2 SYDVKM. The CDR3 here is CASLAGYEQFF.

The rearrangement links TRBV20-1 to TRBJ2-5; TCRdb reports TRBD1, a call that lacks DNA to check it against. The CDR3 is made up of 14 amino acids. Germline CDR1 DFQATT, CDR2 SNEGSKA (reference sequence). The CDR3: CSASFSTQGGTQYF.

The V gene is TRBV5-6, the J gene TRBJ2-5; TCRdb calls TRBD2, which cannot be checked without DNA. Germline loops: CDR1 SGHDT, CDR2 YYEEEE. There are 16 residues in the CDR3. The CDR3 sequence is CASSAAGVALGETQYF.

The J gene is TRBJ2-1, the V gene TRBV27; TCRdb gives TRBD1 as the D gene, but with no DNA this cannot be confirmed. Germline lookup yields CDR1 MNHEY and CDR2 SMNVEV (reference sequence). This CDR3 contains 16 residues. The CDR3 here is CASSLSPGQGAYEQFF.

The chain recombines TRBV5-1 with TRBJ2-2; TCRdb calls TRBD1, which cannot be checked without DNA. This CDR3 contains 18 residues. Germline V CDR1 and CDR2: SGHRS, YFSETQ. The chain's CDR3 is CASSLGGTGFVATGELFF.

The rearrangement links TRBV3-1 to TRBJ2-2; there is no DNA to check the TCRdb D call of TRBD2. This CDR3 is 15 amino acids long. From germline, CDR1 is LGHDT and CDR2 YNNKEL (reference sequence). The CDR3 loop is CASILGTSRTGELFF.

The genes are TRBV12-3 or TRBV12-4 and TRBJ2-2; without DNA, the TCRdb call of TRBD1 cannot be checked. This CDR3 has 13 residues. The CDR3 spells CASSNRVTGELFF.

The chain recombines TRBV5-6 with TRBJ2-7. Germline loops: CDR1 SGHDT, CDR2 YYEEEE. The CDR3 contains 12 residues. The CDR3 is CASSLARYEQYF. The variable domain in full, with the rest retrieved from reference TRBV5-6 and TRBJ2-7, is DAGVTQSPTHLIKTRGQQVTLRCSPKSGHDTVSWYQQALGQGPQFIFQYYEEEERQRGNFPDRFSGHQFPNYSSELNVNALLLGDSALYLCASSLARYEQYFGPGTRLTVT.